These 4 T cell receptor beta chains were all obtained from the same sample, sequenced in a study of blood T cell repertoires in COVID-19. Data came from immunoSEQ multiplex PCR; TCRdb stores just in-frame clones and leaves some out. The data hold roughly 110,000 clones, with about 93% observed a single time. The material sequenced was peripheral blood. Receptor source: a woman aged 25 to 39 with acute or convalescent COVID-19.

V gene TRBV7-9 combines with J gene TRBJ1-1; no reliable D call. V lost 1 base and J lost 6, with 6 bases in between. Germline CDR1 SEHNR, CDR2 FQNEAQ (reference sequence). CDR3 length: 12 residues. CDR3 nucleotides: TGTGCCAGCAGCTTAGAGAGTGCTGAAGCTTTCTTT. This sequence encodes CASSLESAEAFF.

The chain joins TRBV6-2 or TRBV6-3 to TRBJ2-3; TRBD2 agrees at 9 bases. Germline CDR1 reads MNHEY; CDR2 reads SVGEGT. The CDR3 is 16 residues long. Trimming took 5 bases from V and 3 from J; bases not matched to a gene: 9. CDR3 sequence (DNA): TGTGCCAGCAGTATTAGCGGGAGAGTAGTTACAGATACGCAGTATTTT. Residues: CASSISGRVVTDTQYF.

The rearrangement joins TRBV24-1 to TRBJ2-3, with 7 bases that match TRBD1. Germline-derived CDR1 and CDR2 are KGHDR and SFDVKD. Germline trimming cut 4 bases from V and 4 bases from J; bases unmatched to any gene: 4. The CDR3 covers 14 residues. The CDR3 nucleotides are TGTGCCACCAGTGACCCCGGGACAGCAGATACGCAGTATTTT. This translates into CATSDPGTADTQYF.

CDR3 coding DNA: TGTGCCAGCAGTGGGTCCGGGACAGGGGGCGAGCGATTTGGGGAGCAGTACTTC. Its translation: CASSGSGTGGERFGEQYF. The genes are TRBV2 and TRBJ2-7; 12 nucleotides line up with TRBD1. V lost 4 bases, J lost 7 bases, and 17 bases stayed unmatched. This CDR3 is built from 18 residues. Germline lookup yields CDR1 SNHLY and CDR2 FYNNEI.